This T cell receptor beta chain is drawn from a study of T-cell reconstitution after alpha-beta-depleted transplantation in children. Germline CDR1 reads MNHEY; CDR2 reads SMNVEV (reference sequence). The CDR3 loop spans 11 amino acids. TCRbeta library preparation incorporated unique molecular identifiers. MiXCR, run by TCRdb on the PCR reads, gives a single entry per CDR3 protein. The sample shows fewer than 25,000 distinct CDR3 sequences, roughly 11% of them seen only once. Sequenced material: PBMCs from the stem cell graft donor, taken from the stem cell graft. V is TRBV27 and J is TRBJ2-7, with D hard to call. The clonotype was recovered from a human donor who donated a stem cell graft to a child with chronic granulomatous disease. CDR3 sequence (DNA): TGTTTTTCTGGCAAAACCTACGAGCAGTACTTC. Translation gives CFSGKTYEQYF.